This T cell receptor beta chain is drawn from a study of cytomegalovirus exposure and HLA in healthy donors. Study as a whole: An earlier analysis identified 100 million to 130 million unique TCR beta sequences in about 170 million T cells. Whole-study findings and limits: The majority of CMV-associated TCR beta chains were reported as apparently HLA-restricted in a later analysis.

A multiplex PCR was run with 60 Vbeta primers and 13 Jbeta primers. Method: immunoSEQ multiplex PCR; TCRdb's copy keeps in-frame clones and lacks some. The data contain 97,000 or so clones, about 81% of them singletons. V dropped 0 bases and J dropped 2 bases, with 11 bases sitting between them. Germline loops: CDR1 SGHRS, CDR2 YFSETQ. This CDR3 region has 15 residues. This clone was observed a few times. The antigen is unknown. The sequence was collected from a man aged 40-49 years in good health and CMV-seronegative. V gene TRBV5-1 combines with J gene TRBJ1-2; possible D gene TRBD1, 5 bases. The sample comprised PBMCs. The CDR3 coding sequence is TGCGCCAGCAGCTTGGCCCAACAGGCGAACTATGGCTACACCTTC. Translating it yields CASSLAQQANYGYTF. The full variable domain, in which reference TRBV5-1 and TRBJ1-2 provide the parts outside the CDR3, is KAGVTQTPRYLIKTRGQQVTLSCSPISGHRSVSWYQQTPGQGLQFLFEYFSETQRNKGNFPGRFSGRQFSNSRSEMNVSTLELGDSALYLCASSLAQQANYGYTFGSGTRLTVV.